This T cell receptor beta chain was recorded in a study of patients and donors after allogeneic stem cell transplantation. Using its own MiXCR run on the RT-PCR reads, TCRdb lists one record per CDR3 protein. The table shows about 400,000 distinct CDR3 sequences, with under 20% occurring only once. CDR3 length: 13 residues. Germline V lookup: CDR1 MNHNS, CDR2 SASEGT. Trimming took off 0 bases at V and 2 bases at J, with 5 bases between the two ends. The clonotype comes from a human donor who was either an allogeneic HSCT recipient or a stem cell or donor lymphocyte infusion donor (not recorded which). It is not recorded whose cells these are; they may come from a transplant donor. The chain employs TRBV6-1 and TRBJ2-7; D unclear. Sequenced sample: blood, either unsorted or a sorted T cell fraction (not recorded which). The CDR3 loop reads CASSEAVAYEQYF. DNA for the CDR3: TGTGCCAGCAGTGAAGCTGTGGCCTACGAGCAGTACTTC.